Here is one T cell receptor (beta chain) with its context. The data stem from a study of OX40 agonist ivuxolimab in advanced cancers. Repertoires were generated with immunoSEQ multiplex PCR, while TCRdb's copy carries only in-frame clones and drops some. This repertoire shows approximately 59,000 clones, approximately 86% found once; its top ten account for about 0.73%. With 4 bases clipped from V and 1 base from J, the junction kept 5 bases outside the gene matches. The germline gives CDR1 SGHNT, CDR2 YYREEE (reference sequence). This CDR3 comprises 17 residues. V is TRBV5-4 and J is TRBJ2-5; 15 bases are a match to TRBD2. Here the sequenced sample was CD4+ or CD8+ T cells sorted from blood, taken in a trial of the OX40 agonist ivuxolimab. This clonotype originated in an adult with an advanced solid tumor such as melanoma, head and neck, liver or kidney cancer. The CDR3 bases are TGTGCCAGCAGCGCGGGACTAGCGGGAGGTTTCCAAGAGACCCAGTACTTC. Protein product: CASSAGLAGGFQETQYF.